This T cell receptor beta chain comes out of a study of T-cell reconstitution after alpha-beta-depleted transplantation in children (dated by TCRdb to between 2015 and 2016). About the full investigation: Using TCR repertoire profiling, the study followed T-cell immune reconstitution in a quantitative way in children after TCRalphabeta/CD19-depleted allogeneic hematopoietic cell transplantation.

V is cut by 3 bases and J by 7 bases, and the space between the germline ends is 12 bases. CDR1 and CDR2 are drawn from the germline V gene (reference sequence): SEHNR, FQNEAQ. The CDR3 has 13 amino acids, counting the end cysteine and phenylalanine. The only DNA kept is the CDR3, 39 bases in frame from the first base. This clonotype was seen a handful of times. The specificity of this receptor is unknown. No much larger clone exists at a distance of one base, and base qualities are not known. Libraries were prepared through PCR. TCRdb shows the sequencer as Illumina HiSeq 2500. Molecular barcoding was employed in the preparation of TCR libraries, with unique molecular identifiers being used to normalize TCRbeta repertoire quantification. TCRdb took the public reads, trimmed them with fastp at Q25, ran MiXCR for clone calling and kept in-frame beta chains. Under each unique CDR3 protein, matching rows form one entry showing the most common genes and DNA. Across this sample there are 260,000 or so distinct CDR3 sequences, with around 13% seen only once. Of the sample, roughly 2.6% falls within the top ten clones.

The chain employs TRBV7-9 and TRBJ1-2, and the D gene may be TRBD1, 5 bases matching. The sequence was collected from a human donor who donated a stem cell graft to a child with acute lymphoblastic leukemia. Sequencing was performed on PBMCs from the stem cell graft donor, taken from the stem cell graft. For the CDR3, the sequence is CASSLTGESGYTF. The DNA is as follows: TGTGCCAGCAGCTTGACGGGGGAAAGTGGCTACACCTTC.